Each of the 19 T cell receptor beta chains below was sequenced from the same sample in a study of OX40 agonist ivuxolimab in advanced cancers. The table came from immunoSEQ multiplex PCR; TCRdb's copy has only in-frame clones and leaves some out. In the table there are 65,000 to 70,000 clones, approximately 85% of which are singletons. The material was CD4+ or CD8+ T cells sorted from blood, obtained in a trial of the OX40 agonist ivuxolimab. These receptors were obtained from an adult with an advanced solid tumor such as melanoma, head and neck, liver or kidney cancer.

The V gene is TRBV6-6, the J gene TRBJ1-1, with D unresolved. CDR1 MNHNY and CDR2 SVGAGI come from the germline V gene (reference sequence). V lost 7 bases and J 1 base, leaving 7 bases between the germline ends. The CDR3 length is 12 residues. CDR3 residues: CASTKGNTEAFF. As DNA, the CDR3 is TGTGCCAGCACCAAGGGGAACACTGAAGCTTTCTTT.

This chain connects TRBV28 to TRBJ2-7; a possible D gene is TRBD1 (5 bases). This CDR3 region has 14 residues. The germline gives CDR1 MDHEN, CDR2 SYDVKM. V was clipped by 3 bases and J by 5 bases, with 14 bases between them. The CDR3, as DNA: TGTGCCAGCAGTTTCCAGGGTAGGTTCAACGAGCAGTACTTC. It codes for CASSFQGRFNEQYF.

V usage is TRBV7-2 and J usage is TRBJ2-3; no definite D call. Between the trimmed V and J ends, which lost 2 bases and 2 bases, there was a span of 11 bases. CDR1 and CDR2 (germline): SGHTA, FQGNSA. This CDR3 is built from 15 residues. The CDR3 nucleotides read TGTGCCAGCAGCTTAAAGGGCGGAAACACAGATACGCAGTATTTT. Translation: CASSLKGGNTDTQYF. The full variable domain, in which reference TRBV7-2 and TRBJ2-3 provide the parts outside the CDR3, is GAGVSQSPSNKVTEKGKDVELRCDPISGHTALYWYRQSLGQGLEFLIYFQGNSAPDKSGLPSDRFSAERTGGSVSTLTIQRTQQEDSAVYLCASSLKGGNTDTQYFGPGTRLTVL.

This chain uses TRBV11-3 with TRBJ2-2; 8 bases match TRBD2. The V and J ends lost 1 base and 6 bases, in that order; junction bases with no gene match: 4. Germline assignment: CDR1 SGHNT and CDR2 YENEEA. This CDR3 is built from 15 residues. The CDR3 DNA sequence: TGTGCCAGCAGCTTAGCGGGGGGGGCCCCCGGGGAGCTGTTTTTT. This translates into CASSLAGGAPGELFF.

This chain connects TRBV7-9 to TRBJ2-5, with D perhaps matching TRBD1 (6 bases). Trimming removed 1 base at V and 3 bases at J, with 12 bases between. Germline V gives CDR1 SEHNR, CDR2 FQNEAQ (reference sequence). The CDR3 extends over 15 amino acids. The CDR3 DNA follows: TGTGCCAGCAGCTTAGATCAGGGGTGGGAAGAGACCCAGTACTTC. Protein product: CASSLDQGWEETQYF.

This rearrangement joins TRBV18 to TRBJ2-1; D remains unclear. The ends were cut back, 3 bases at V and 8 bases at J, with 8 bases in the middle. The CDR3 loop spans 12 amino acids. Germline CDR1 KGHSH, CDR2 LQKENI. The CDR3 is CASSPYQDEQFF. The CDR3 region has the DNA TGTGCCAGCTCACCCTACCAGGATGAGCAGTTCTTC.

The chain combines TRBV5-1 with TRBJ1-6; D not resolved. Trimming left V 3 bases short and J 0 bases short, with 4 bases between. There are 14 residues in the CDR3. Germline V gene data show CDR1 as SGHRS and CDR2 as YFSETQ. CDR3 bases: TGCGCCAGCAGCTACAGCTCCTATAATTCACCCCTCCACTTT. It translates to CASSYSSYNSPLHF. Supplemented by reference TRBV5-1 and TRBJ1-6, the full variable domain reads KAGVTQTPRYLIKTRGQQVTLSCSPISGHRSVSWYQQTPGQGLQFLFEYFSETQRNKGNFPGRFSGRQFSNSRSEMNVSTLELGDSALYLCASSYSSYNSPLHFGNGTRLTVT.

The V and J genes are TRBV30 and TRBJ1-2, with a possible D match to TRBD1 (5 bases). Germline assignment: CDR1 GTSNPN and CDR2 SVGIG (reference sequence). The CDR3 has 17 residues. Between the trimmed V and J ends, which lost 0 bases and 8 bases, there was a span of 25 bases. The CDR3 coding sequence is TGTGCCTGGAGTGTAAAGTCGGGGCGACCTAAAGTGTGGGGCTACACCTTC. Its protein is CAWSVKSGRPKVWGYTF.

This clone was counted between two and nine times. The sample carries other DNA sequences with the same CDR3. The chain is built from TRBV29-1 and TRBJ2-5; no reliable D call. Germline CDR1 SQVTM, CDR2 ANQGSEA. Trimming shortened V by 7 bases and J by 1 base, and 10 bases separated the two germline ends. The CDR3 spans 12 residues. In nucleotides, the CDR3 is TGCAGCGCCCTTCGGCCCCAAGAGACCCAGTACTTC. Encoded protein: CSALRPQETQYF. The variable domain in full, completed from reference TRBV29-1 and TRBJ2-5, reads SAVISQKPSRDICQRGTSLTIQCQVDSQVTMMFWYRQQPGQSLTLIATANQGSEATYESGFVIDKFPISRPNLTFSTLTVSNMSPEDSSIYLCSALRPQETQYFGPGTRLLVL.

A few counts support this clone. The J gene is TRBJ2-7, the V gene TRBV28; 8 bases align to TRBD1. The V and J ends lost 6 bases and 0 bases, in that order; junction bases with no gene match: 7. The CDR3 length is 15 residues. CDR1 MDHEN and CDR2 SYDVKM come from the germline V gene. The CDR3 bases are TGTGCCAGCAGGCGTACAGGGGGTTCCTCCTACGAGCAGTACTTC. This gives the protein CASRRTGGSSYEQYF.

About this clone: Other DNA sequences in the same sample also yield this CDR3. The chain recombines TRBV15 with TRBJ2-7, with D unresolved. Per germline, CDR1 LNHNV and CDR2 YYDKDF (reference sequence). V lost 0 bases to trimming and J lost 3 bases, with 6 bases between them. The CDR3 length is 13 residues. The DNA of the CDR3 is TGTGCCACCAGCAGAGAGGGGTTCTACGAGCAGTACTTC. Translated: CATSREGFYEQYF.

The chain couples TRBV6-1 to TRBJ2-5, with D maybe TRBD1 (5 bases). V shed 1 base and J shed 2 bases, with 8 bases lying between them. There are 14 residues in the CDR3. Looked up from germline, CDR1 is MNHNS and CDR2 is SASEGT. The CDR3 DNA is TGTGCCAGCAGTGAAGTCGACAGTCAAGAGACCCAGTACTTC. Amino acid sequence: CASSEVDSQETQYF.

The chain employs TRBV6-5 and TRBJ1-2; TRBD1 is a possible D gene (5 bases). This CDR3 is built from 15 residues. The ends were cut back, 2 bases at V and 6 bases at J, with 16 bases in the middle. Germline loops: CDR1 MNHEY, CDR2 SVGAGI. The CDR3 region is CASSYRDRPAHGYTF. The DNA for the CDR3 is TGTGCCAGCAGTTACCGGGACCGCCCTGCACATGGCTACACCTTC.

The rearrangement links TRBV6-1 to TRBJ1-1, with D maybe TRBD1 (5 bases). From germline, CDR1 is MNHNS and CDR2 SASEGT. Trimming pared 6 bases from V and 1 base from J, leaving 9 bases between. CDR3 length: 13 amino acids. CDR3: CASRGTGNTEAFF. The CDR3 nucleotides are TGTGCCAGCAGGGGAACAGGGAACACTGAAGCTTTCTTT.

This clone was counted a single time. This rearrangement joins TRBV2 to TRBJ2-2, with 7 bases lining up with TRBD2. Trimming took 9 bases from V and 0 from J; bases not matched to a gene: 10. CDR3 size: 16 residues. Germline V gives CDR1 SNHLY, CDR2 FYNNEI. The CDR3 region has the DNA TGTGCCAGTTCTTGGGCGGGGGACTCGAACACCGGGGAGCTGTTTTTT. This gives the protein CASSWAGDSNTGELFF.

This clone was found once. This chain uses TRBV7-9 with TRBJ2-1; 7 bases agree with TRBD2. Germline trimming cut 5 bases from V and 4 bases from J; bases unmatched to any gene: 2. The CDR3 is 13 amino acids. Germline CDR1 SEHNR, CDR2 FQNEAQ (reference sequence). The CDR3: CASSPRGYNEQFF. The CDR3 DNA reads TGTGCCAGCAGCCCGCGGGGGTACAATGAGCAGTTCTTC.

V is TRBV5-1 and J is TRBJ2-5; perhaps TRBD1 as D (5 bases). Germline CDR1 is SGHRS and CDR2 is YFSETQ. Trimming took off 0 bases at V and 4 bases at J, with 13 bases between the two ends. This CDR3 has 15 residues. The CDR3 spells CASSLDGQGRETQYF. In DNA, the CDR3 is TGCGCCAGCAGCTTGGACGGGCAGGGTAGAGAGACCCAGTACTTC.

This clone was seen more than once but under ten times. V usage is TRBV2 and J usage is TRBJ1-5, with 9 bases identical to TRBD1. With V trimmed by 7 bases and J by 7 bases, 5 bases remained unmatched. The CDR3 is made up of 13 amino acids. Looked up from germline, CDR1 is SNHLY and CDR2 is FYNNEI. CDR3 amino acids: CASKGDREQPQHF. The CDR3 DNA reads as TGTGCCAGCAAGGGGGACAGGGAACAGCCCCAGCATTTT.

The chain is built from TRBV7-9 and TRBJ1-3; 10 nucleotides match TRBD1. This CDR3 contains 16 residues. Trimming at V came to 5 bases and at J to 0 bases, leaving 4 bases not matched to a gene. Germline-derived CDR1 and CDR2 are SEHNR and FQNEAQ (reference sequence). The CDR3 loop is CASSARDRGSGNTIYF. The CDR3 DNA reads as TGTGCCAGCAGCGCAAGGGACAGGGGCTCTGGAAACACCATATATTTT.